One sample yielded the 14 T cell receptor beta chains listed below, sequenced in a study of OX40 agonist ivuxolimab in advanced cancers. Measured with immunoSEQ multiplex PCR; TCRdb has only the in-frame clones, and not every one. The repertoire holds around 64,000 clones, 80% seen once, with roughly 1.2% in the top ten. The input for sequencing was CD4+ or CD8+ T cells sorted from blood, taken in a trial of the OX40 agonist ivuxolimab. Receptors were obtained from an adult with an advanced solid tumor such as melanoma, head and neck, liver or kidney cancer.

The chain combines TRBV18 with TRBJ1-1, with a tentative D call TRBD1 (6 bases). Between the trimmed V and J ends, which lost 6 bases and 0 bases, there was a span of 11 bases. CDR1 and CDR2 from the germline V gene are KGHSH and LQKENI. This CDR3 is 14 amino acids long. The CDR3 sequence is CASSQGGMNTEAFF. DNA of the CDR3: TGTGCCAGCTCCCAAGGGGGTATGAACACTGAAGCTTTCTTT.

This clone was observed once. The chain uses TRBV6-5 and TRBJ1-1; 12 positions agree with TRBD1. CDR3 size: 14 residues. Trimming cost V 7 bases and J 5 bases; bases outside gene matches: 5. CDR1 is MNHEY and CDR2 is SVGAGI in the germline V gene. CDR3 protein: CASTWGQGATEAFF. CDR3 DNA sequence: TGTGCCAGCACTTGGGGACAGGGGGCAACTGAAGCTTTCTTT.

V and J are TRBV5-1 and TRBJ2-6; tentative D call: TRBD1 (6 bases). Germline loops: CDR1 SGHRS, CDR2 YFSETQ. This CDR3 comprises 17 residues. V dropped 2 bases and J dropped 0 bases, with 12 bases sitting between them. CDR3 DNA sequence: TGCGCCAGCAGCTTTCAACCACAGGGCTCTGGGGCCAACGTCCTGACTTTC. This translates into CASSFQPQGSGANVLTF.

This chain uses TRBV5-1 with TRBJ2-2; no firm D call. V was clipped by 0 bases and J by 6 bases, with 9 bases between them. Germline loops: CDR1 SGHRS, CDR2 YFSETQ. CDR3 length: 14 residues. Written as DNA, the CDR3 is TGCGCCAGCAGCTTGGACCCAGCCTCCGGGGAGCTGTTTTTT. This gives the protein CASSLDPASGELFF.

V is TRBV6-5 and J is TRBJ2-4; tentative D call: TRBD2 (7 bases). The CDR3 spans 15 residues. Trimming pared 0 bases from V and 4 bases from J, leaving 10 bases between. The germline V gene encodes CDR1 MNHEY and CDR2 SVGAGI. The CDR3 here is CASSYSGGRKNIQYF. Written as DNA, the CDR3 is TGTGCCAGCAGTTACTCGGGGGGGCGGAAAAACATTCAGTACTTC.

This rearrangement joins TRBV6-6 to TRBJ2-5; D remains ambiguous. Trimming shortened V by 6 bases and J by 5 bases, and 13 bases separated the two germline ends. The CDR3 is 13 amino acids. Germline V gene lookup returns CDR1 MNHNY and CDR2 SVGAGI (reference sequence). The CDR3 sequence is CASSHEGSETQYF. The CDR3 DNA reads TGTGCCAGCAGCCACGAAGGGTCGGAGACCCAGTACTTC.

The chain links TRBV19 to TRBJ1-1; perhaps TRBD1 as D (5 bases). The length of the CDR3 is 15 residues. V lost 3 bases and J 5 bases, leaving 16 bases between the germline ends. Germline loops: CDR1 LNHDA, CDR2 SQIVND (reference sequence). The CDR3 is CASSIGGVAKTEAFF. DNA of the CDR3: TGTGCCAGTAGTATTGGAGGGGTAGCGAAGACTGAAGCTTTCTTT.

The rearrangement links TRBV10-3 to TRBJ1-1; D unclear. The CDR3 is made up of 10 amino acids. Germline CDR1 and CDR2: ENHRY and SYGVKD. V gave up 8 bases and J gave up 1 base, with 2 bases separating them. DNA for the CDR3: TGTGCCATCGGGAACACTGAAGCTTTCTTT. This codes for CAIGNTEAFF.

The chain is built from TRBV5-4 and TRBJ2-3, with TRBD2 as a possible D gene (7 bases). Trimming stripped 1 base from V and 2 bases from J, with 14 bases between. The CDR3 is made up of 16 amino acids. The germline CDR1 and CDR2 sequences are SGHNT and YYREEE (reference sequence). The CDR3 reads CASSLNAGANTDTQYF. In DNA, the CDR3 is TGTGCCAGCAGCTTGAACGCGGGGGCCAACACAGATACGCAGTATTTT. The full variable domain, its missing parts supplied by reference TRBV5-4 and TRBJ2-3, is ETGVTQSPTHLIKTRGQQVTLRCSSQSGHNTVSWYQQALGQGPQFIFQYYREEENGRGNFPPRFSGLQFPNYSSELNVNALELDDSALYLCASSLNAGANTDTQYFGPGTRLTVL.

This clone appeared a single time. The gene calls are TRBV5-1 and TRBJ2-2; tentative D call: TRBD1 (5 bases). The CDR3 runs 13 residues. The ends were cut back, 4 bases at V and 7 bases at J, with 11 bases in the middle. CDR1 is SGHRS and CDR2 is YFSETQ in the germline V gene. Here the CDR3 DNA reads TGCGCCAGCAGCCCGGACAACCTCGGGGAGCTGTTTTTT. Amino acids: CASSPDNLGELFF.

The chain recombines TRBV7-2 with TRBJ1-2; D unclear. CDR1 SGHTA and CDR2 FQGNSA come from the germline V gene. The CDR3 sequence is 13 residues long. Trimming shortened V by 5 bases and J by 3 bases, and 10 bases separated the two germline ends. Here the CDR3 DNA reads TGTGCCAGCAGCCGAGACGGGGACTATGGCTACACCTTC. Its translation is CASSRDGDYGYTF.

The chain combines TRBV11-3 with TRBJ2-7, with TRBD1 matching 12 bases. V gave up 5 bases and J gave up 6 bases; unmatched junction bases: 8. The CDR3 totals 15 residues. The germline CDR1 and CDR2 sequences are SGHNT and YENEEA. The CDR3 loop is CASSPQGTGGAEQYF. The CDR3 DNA follows: TGTGCCAGCAGCCCGCAGGGGACAGGGGGCGCCGAGCAGTACTTC.

This clone has only one observation. V gene TRBV5-1 combines with J gene TRBJ1-4, with TRBD1 matching over 7 bases. CDR1 is SGHRS and CDR2 is YFSETQ in the germline V gene. The CDR3 is 15 residues long. Losses at the gene ends were 4 bases for V and 6 bases for J; bases not matched to a gene: 9. The CDR3 region has the DNA TGCGCCAGCAGCAGTACCGGGACAGCGGATGAAAAACTGTTTTTT. This encodes CASSSTGTADEKLFF.

J is TRBJ1-2 and V is TRBV28; TRBD1 might be the D (6 bases). The V and J ends lost 5 bases and 4 bases respectively, with 11 bases between them. Germline V gives CDR1 MDHEN, CDR2 SYDVKM. This CDR3 has 13 amino acids. The CDR3 spells CASSLTGFYGYTF. DNA of the CDR3: TGTGCCAGCAGTCTTACAGGGTTCTATGGCTACACCTTC.